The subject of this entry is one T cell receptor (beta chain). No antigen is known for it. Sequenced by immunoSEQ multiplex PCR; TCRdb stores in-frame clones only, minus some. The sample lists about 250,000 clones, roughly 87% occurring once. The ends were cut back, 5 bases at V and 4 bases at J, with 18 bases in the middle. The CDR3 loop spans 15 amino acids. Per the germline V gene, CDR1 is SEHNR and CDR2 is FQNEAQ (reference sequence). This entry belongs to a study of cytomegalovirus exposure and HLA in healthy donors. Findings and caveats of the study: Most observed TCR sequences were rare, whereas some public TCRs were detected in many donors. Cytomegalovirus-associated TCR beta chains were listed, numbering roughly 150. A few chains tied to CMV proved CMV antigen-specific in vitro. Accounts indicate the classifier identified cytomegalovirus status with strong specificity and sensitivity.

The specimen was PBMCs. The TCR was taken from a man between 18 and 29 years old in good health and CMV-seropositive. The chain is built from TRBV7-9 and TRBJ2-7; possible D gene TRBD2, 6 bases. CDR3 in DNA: TGTGCCAGCAGCCGCGGGACCGACCACAGGTACGAGCAGTACTTC. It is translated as CASSRGTDHRYEQYF.